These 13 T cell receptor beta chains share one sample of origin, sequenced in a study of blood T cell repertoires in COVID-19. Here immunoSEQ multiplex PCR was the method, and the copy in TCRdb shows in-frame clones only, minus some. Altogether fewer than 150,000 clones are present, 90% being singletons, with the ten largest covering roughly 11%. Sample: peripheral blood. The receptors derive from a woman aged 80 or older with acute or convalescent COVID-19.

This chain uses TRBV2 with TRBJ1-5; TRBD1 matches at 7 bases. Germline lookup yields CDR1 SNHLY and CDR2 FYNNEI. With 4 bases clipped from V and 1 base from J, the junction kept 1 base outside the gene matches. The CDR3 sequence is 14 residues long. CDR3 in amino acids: CASSGGQSNQPQHF. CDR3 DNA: TGTGCCAGCAGTGGGGGACAGAGCAATCAGCCCCAGCATTTT.

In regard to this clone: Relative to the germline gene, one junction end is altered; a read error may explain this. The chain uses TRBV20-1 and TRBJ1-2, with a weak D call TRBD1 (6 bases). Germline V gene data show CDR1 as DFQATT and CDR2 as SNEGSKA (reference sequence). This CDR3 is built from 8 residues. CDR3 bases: TGCAGTGCGGACAGACGGTCCTTC. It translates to CSADRRSF.

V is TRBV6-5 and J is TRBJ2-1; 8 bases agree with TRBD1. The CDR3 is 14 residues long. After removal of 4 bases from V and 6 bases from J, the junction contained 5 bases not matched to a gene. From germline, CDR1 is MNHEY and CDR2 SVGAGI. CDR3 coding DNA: TGTGCCAGCAGTTCGGACAGGGTTGGCAATGAGCAGTTCTTC. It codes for CASSSDRVGNEQFF.

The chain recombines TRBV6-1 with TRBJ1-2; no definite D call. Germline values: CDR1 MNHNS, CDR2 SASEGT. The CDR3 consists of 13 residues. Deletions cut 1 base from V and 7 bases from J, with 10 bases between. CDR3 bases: TGTGCCAGCAGTGAAGTACAGTTGGGTGGCTACACCTTC. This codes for CASSEVQLGGYTF.

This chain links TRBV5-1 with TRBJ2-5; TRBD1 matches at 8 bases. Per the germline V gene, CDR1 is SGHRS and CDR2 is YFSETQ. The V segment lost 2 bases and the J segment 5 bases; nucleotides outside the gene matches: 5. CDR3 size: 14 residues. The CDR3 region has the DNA TGCGCCAGCAGCTTTGGACAGGGTTCGGAGACCCAGTACTTC. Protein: CASSFGQGSETQYF.

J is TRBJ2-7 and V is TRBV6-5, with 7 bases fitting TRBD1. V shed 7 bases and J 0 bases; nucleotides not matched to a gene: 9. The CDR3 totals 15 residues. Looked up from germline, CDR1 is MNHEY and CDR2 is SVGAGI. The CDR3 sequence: CASIPGTANSYEQYF. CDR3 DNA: TGTGCCAGCATCCCCGGGACAGCAAACTCCTACGAGCAGTACTTC.

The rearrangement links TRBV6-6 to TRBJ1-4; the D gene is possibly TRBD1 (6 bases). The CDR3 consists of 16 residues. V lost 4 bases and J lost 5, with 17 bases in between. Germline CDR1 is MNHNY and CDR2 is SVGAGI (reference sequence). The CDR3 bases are TGTGCCAGCAGTTCGAGAGGAGGGGGGGCGAATGAAAAACTGTTTTTT. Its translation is CASSSRGGGANEKLFF.

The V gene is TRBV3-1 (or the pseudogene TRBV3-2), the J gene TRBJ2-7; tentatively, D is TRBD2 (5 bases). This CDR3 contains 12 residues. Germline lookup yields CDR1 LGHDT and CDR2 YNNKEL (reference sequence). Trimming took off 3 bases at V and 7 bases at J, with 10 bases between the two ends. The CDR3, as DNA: TGTGCCAGCAGCCAGAGGGTCCGGGAGCAGTACTTC. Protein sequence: CASSQRVREQYF.

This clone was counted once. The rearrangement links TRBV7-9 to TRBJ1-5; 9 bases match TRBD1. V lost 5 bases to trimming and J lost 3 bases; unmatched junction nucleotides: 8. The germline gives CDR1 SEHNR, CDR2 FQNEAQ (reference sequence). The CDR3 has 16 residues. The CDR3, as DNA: TGTGCCAGCAGCCTAGGGGGACAGGGTTTCAATCAGCCCCAGCATTTT. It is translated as CASSLGGQGFNQPQHF. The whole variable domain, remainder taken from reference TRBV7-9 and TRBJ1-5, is DTGVSQNPRHKITKRGQNVTFRCDPISEHNRLYWYRQTLGQGPEFLTYFQNEAQLEKSRLLSDRFSAERPKGSFSTLEIQRTEQGDSAMYLCASSLGGQGFNQPQHFGDGTRLSIL.

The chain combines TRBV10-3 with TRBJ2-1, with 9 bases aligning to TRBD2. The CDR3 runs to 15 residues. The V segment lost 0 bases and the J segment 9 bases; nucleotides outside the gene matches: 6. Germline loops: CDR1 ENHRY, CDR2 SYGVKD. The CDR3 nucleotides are TGTGCCATCAGTGAGTCTGGCGGGGGGGAGGCTGAGCAGTTCTTC. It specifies CAISESGGGEAEQFF.

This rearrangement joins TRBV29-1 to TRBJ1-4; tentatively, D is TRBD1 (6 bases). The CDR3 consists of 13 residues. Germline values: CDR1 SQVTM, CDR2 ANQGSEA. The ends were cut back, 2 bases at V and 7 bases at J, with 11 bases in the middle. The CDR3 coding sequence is TGCAGCGTTGAAACAGGGTCGAGTGAAAAACTGTTTTTT. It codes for CSVETGSSEKLFF.

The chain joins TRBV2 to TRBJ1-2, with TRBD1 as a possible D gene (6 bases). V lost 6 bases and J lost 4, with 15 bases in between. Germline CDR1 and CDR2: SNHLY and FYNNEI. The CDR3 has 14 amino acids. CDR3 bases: TGTGCCAGCAGACCCGACAGGACCCCCTATGGCTACACCTTC. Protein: CASRPDRTPYGYTF. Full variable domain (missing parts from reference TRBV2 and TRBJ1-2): EPEVTQTPSHQVTQMGQEVILRCVPISNHLYFYWYRQILGQKVEFLVSFYNNEISEKSEIFDDQFSVERPDGSNFTLKIRSTKLEDSAMYFCASRPDRTPYGYTFGSGTRLTVV.

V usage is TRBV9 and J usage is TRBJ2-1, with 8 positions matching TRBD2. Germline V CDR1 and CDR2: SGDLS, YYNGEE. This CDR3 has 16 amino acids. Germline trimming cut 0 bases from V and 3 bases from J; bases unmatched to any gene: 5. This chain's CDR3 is CASSVEVAGFYNEQFF. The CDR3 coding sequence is TGTGCCAGCAGCGTAGAAGTAGCGGGGTTCTACAATGAGCAGTTCTTC. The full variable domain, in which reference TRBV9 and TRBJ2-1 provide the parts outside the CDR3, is DSGVTQTPKHLITATGQRVTLRCSPRSGDLSVYWYQQSLDQGLQFLIQYYNGEERAKGNILERFSAQQFPDLHSELNLSSLELGDSALYFCASSVEVAGFYNEQFFGPGTRLTVL.